These T cell receptor beta chains were read from a single sample in a study of T cell responses to AZD1222 COVID-19 vaccine. Assay: immunoSEQ multiplex PCR; the TCRdb copy retains only in-frame clones and omits some. The sample has about 150,000 clones; roughly 90% are singletons. The specimen was peripheral blood, collected on day 0 of AZD1222 vaccination. The receptors were gathered from an adult in good health. CDR3s include the opening cysteine and the closing phenylalanine or tryptophan. The D gene is left open where the match is weak. Clone size, where shown, is once, few, many, or a class for clones that have expanded.

clone_size,j_call,d_call,cdr3_length,v_call,cdr3_nt,cdr3_aa
few,TRBJ1-2,NA,13,TRBV27,TGTGCCAGCAGCCCCAACGAAGAATATGGCTACACCTTC,CASSPNEEYGYTF
NA,TRBJ2-7,NA,11,TRBV28,TGTGCCAGCAGGTTAACCTACGAGCAGTACTTC,CASRLTYEQYF
NA,TRBJ2-2,NA,17,TRBV18,TGTGCCAGCTCACCACCGTTAGGGAGCGGAACGACCGGGGAGCTGTTTTTT,CASSPPLGSGTTGELFF
NA,TRBJ2-3,NA,16,TRBV5-4,TGTGCCATAAGGCGGGGAGTGGGTATGAGCACAGATACGCAGTATTTT,CAIRRGVGMSTDTQYF
few,TRBJ1-4,NA,15,TRBV7-2,TGTGCCAGCAGCCTGTGGGGGGCAACTAATGAAAAACTGTTTTTT,CASSLWGATNEKLFF
NA,TRBJ1-1,NA,16,TRBV6-5,TGTGCCAGCAGTTACTCGTGGACGCTCGGGGGCACTGAAGCTTTCTTT,CASSYSWTLGGTEAFF
NA,TRBJ1-1,NA,16,TRBV4-3,TGCGCCAGCAGCCAAGATGATGTAGGCAGGTCGTCTGAAGCTTTCTTT,CASSQDDVGRSSEAFF
NA,TRBJ2-2,TRBD1,16,TRBV7-8,TGTGCCAGCAGCTTAGCGGGGACAGCTAACACCGGGGAGCTGTTTTTT,CASSLAGTANTGELFF
NA,TRBJ2-2,NA,12,TRBV5-1,TGCGCCAGCAGATCAAACACCGGGGAGCTGTTTTTT,CASRSNTGELFF
NA,TRBJ1-2,TRBD1,15,TRBV15,TGTGCCACCAGCAGAGATGTCTGGCAGGGGGACGGCTACACCTTC,CATSRDVWQGDGYTF
few,TRBJ2-1,TRBD1,16,TRBV14,TGTGCCAGCAGCCAAGAAGGGGGCAGCCCCTACAATGAGCAGTTCTTC,CASSQEGGSPYNEQFF
NA,TRBJ2-1,NA,15,TRBV5-1,TGCGCCAGCAGCTTGGGATCGACTAGTTTCGATGAGCAGTTCTTC,CASSLGSTSFDEQFF
NA,TRBJ2-3,NA,15,TRBV6-2/TRBV6-3,TGTGCCAGCAGTTACGGGCAGGGGAGCACAGATACGCAGTATTTT,CASSYGQGSTDTQYF
NA,TRBJ1-1,NA,13,TRBV5-1,TGCGCCAGTAGGCCCCGGGGCGACACTGAAGCTTTCTTT,CASRPRGDTEAFF
NA,TRBJ2-3,TRBD1,15,TRBV3-1/TRBV3-2,TGTGCCAGCAGGGAGACAGGGTCGGGCACAGATACGCAGTATTTT,CASRETGSGTDTQYF
NA,TRBJ1-1,NA,15,TRBV6-1,TGTGCCAGCAGTGAGCAATTCAGGGACATGACTGAAGCTTTCTTT,CASSEQFRDMTEAFF
NA,TRBJ1-1,TRBD1,16,TRBV7-2,TGTGCCAGCAGCCCCTGGGACAGGGGATTGAACACTGAAGCTTTCTTT,CASSPWDRGLNTEAFF
once,TRBJ1-1,TRBD1,15,TRBV24-1,TGTGCCACCAGTGATTCTGACAGGGGCGGCACTGAAGCTTTCTTT,CATSDSDRGGTEAFF
NA,TRBJ1-4,TRBD1,15,TRBV28,TGTGCCAGCAGTTTTTGGGACAGGGGCGATGAAAAACTGTTTTTT,CASSFWDRGDEKLFF
NA,TRBJ2-2,NA,14,TRBV24-1,TGTGCCACCAGTGATCTATCGGATACCGGGGAGCTGTTTTTT,CATSDLSDTGELFF
once,TRBJ1-2,NA,11,TRBV12-3/TRBV12-4,TGTGCCAGCAGCCAAAGTTATGGCTACACCTTC,CASSQSYGYTF
NA,TRBJ2-3,NA,16,TRBV15,TGTGCCACCAGCAGAGATACCGGGGGGCCAGGAGATACGCAGTATTTT,CATSRDTGGPGDTQYF
NA,TRBJ1-2,NA,14,TRBV15,TGTGCCACCAGCAGAGCTTACACAAACTATGGCTACACCTTC,CATSRAYTNYGYTF
NA,TRBJ2-1,NA,14,TRBV19,TGTGCCAGTAGTATTGCCGCCTCCTACAATGAGCAGTTCTTC,CASSIAASYNEQFF
NA,TRBJ1-4,TRBD1,15,TRBV7-9,TGTGCCAGCAGCTCAGGACAGGGCCGGGATGAAAAACTGTTTTTT,CASSSGQGRDEKLFF
NA,TRBJ1-2,NA,14,TRBV7-2,TGTGCCAGCAGCTTAGACACCGGGGCGACTGGCTACACCTTC,CASSLDTGATGYTF
NA,TRBJ1-1,NA,13,TRBV3-1/TRBV3-2,TGTGCCAGCAGCCCCCGACAAAACACTGAAGCCTTCTTT,CASSPRQNTEAFF
NA,TRBJ2-1,TRBD2,13,TRBV15,TGTGCCATCGAGCGGGAGGGCCGGAATGAGCAGTTCTTC,CAIEREGRNEQFF
NA,TRBJ1-2,NA,13,TRBV30,TGTGCCTGGAGTCTTGGGCCAGTTTATGGCTACACCTTC,CAWSLGPVYGYTF
NA,TRBJ1-4,NA,14,TRBV5-8,TGTGCCAGCAGCTTTTGGGGGACTAATGAAAAACTGTTTTTT,CASSFWGTNEKLFF
NA,TRBJ1-1,NA,14,TRBV6-2/TRBV6-3,TGTGCCAGCAGCGAACAACGGCCTCATGCTGAAGCTTTCTTT,CASSEQRPHAEAFF
NA,TRBJ2-3,TRBD2,17,TRBV9,TGTGCCAGCAGCGTAGTTCCATCAGCGGGGCCCACAGATACGCAGTATTTT,CASSVVPSAGPTDTQYF
NA,TRBJ2-1,NA,13,TRBV5-1,TGCGCCAGCAGCACCGGGAACTACAATGAGCAGTTCTTC,CASSTGNYNEQFF
once,TRBJ2-7,TRBD2,14,TRBV28,TGTGCCAGCAGTCCAATAGCGGGAACCTACGAGCAGTACTTC,CASSPIAGTYEQYF
NA,TRBJ2-1,NA,15,TRBV6-6,TGTGCCAGCAGTTACCGAAATGGACCGACAAATGAGCAGTTCTTC,CASSYRNGPTNEQFF
medium-sized,TRBJ1-2,NA,13,TRBV9,TGTGCCAGCAGCGTAGTGTCCGGCTATGGCTACACCTTC,CASSVVSGYGYTF
NA,TRBJ1-3,NA,18,TRBV2,TGTGCCAGCAGTGCCGCCGGCTCTTCACGGGACTCTGGAAACACCATATATTTT,CASSAAGSSRDSGNTIYF
NA,TRBJ2-7,NA,16,TRBV11-1,TGTGCCAGCAGCGCGACCTCCGGGACAAGACTTTACGAGCAGTACTTC,CASSATSGTRLYEQYF
NA,TRBJ1-1,TRBD1,15,TRBV7-3,TGTGCCAGCAGTTGGACAGGGGCCACCCGGGCTGAAGCTTTCTTT,CASSWTGATRAEAFF
NA,TRBJ1-4,NA,15,TRBV7-9,TGTGCCAGCAGACTAATCGGGACTATTAATGAAAAACTGTTTTTT,CASRLIGTINEKLFF
NA,TRBJ1-5,TRBD1,16,TRBV19,TGTGCCAGTAGCCCGACAGGGGGATGGAGCAATCAGCCCCAGCATTTT,CASSPTGGWSNQPQHF
NA,TRBJ1-6,NA,13,TRBV18,TGTGCCAGCTCACCTGATAGGAATTCACCCCTCCACTTT,CASSPDRNSPLHF
NA,TRBJ2-7,TRBD1,15,TRBV19,TGTGCCAGTAGTATAGATTTGGGGGACAGAATCGAGCAGTACTTC,CASSIDLGDRIEQYF
NA,TRBJ1-5,NA,15,TRBV11-2,TGTGCCAGCAGCTTAGGCATCGATAGCAATCAGCCCCAGCATTTT,CASSLGIDSNQPQHF
once,TRBJ2-5,TRBD2,16,TRBV4-3,TGCGCCAGCAGCCCCTCTAGCGGGGGGGCTGATGAGACCCAGTACTTC,CASSPSSGGADETQYF
NA,TRBJ1-2,TRBD1,12,TRBV29-1,TGCAGCGTTGTTGGACAGGGAGTTGGCTACACCTTC,CSVVGQGVGYTF
NA,TRBJ2-2,NA,14,TRBV27,TGTGCCAGCAGTTTAACCCTGTTGAGCGGGGAGCTGTTTTTT,CASSLTLLSGELFF
NA,TRBJ2-7,NA,15,TRBV5-1,TGCGCCAGCAGCTTGGGGCCAGGGATCTCCTACGAGCAGTACTTC,CASSLGPGISYEQYF
NA,TRBJ1-2,NA,17,TRBV30,TGTGCCTGGAGTGTGCCCTTCTTGATTATAGGCTCCGGTGGCTACACCTTC,CAWSVPFLIIGSGGYTF
few,TRBJ2-7,TRBD2,14,TRBV5-1,TGCGCCAGCAGACCACTAGCGGGAGGACACGAGCAGTACTTC,CASRPLAGGHEQYF
few,TRBJ1-6,NA,15,TRBV5-1,TGCGCCAGCAGCGCCAGGGCTTTGTCGAATTCACCCCTCCACTTT,CASSARALSNSPLHF
NA,TRBJ2-3,TRBD1,13,TRBV2,TGTGCCAGTGGGGACAGCGCAACTAATACGCAGTATTTT,CASGDSATNTQYF
NA,TRBJ1-6,NA,14,TRBV7-9,TGTGCCAGCGTGGAAAGCTCCTATAATTCACCCCTCCACTTT,CASVESSYNSPLHF